The 29 T cell receptor beta chains below come from one sample, sequenced in a study of naive and memory T cell subsets (dated by TCRdb to 2017 to 2019). Libraries were made using 5' RACE. The listed sequencing device is Illumina MiSeq. The ligated cDNA was amplified in four rounds of PCR with nested alpha and beta constant region primers together with the SP2 primer. TCRdb applied fastp at Q25 and MiXCR to the public reads, then kept only in-frame beta chains. Rows merge per CDR3 protein into single entries with the most common DNA and genes. For this sample the table gives 55,000 to 65,000 distinct CDR3 sequences, of which approximately 8% were detected only once. 15% to 20% of the sample is taken by the ten largest. The study described a robust, sensitive protocol for amplifying, sequencing and analyzing TCRs, using 3' ligation of a UMI-containing oligonucleotide to TCR cDNA. Source of these receptors: a female donor in good health.

This clonotype was observed at least ten times. The J gene is TRBJ2-3, the V gene TRBV6-4; 7 bases align to TRBD2. Germline V gene lookup returns CDR1 MRHNA and CDR2 SNTAGT. This CDR3 spans 14 amino acids. J was trimmed by 3 bases and V by 3 bases; bases with no gene match: 3. Written as DNA, the CDR3 is TGTGCCAGCAGTGAAAGCGGGGATACAGATACGCAGTATTTT. Its protein is CASSESGDTDTQYF.

The gene calls are TRBV27 and TRBJ1-1, with D perhaps TRBD1 (6 bases). V lost 4 bases and J 6 bases, leaving 12 bases between the germline ends. CDR1 and CDR2 from the germline V gene are MNHEY and SMNVEV (reference sequence). This CDR3 has 13 residues. For the CDR3, the DNA is TGTGCCAGCAGTTCATCCACAGGGTCTGAAGCTTTCTTT. Translated: CASSSSTGSEAFF.

This clonotype was seen many times. The J gene is TRBJ1-5, the V gene TRBV7-2; 8 bases fit TRBD1. The CDR3 consists of 14 residues. V was pared by 5 bases and J by 7 bases, with 7 bases of the junction left unmatched. Germline loops: CDR1 SGHTA, CDR2 FQGNSA. The CDR3 region has the DNA TGTGCCAGCAGCCGACAGGGGCTTGGACAGCCCCAGCATTTT. This codes for CASSRQGLGQPQHF.

The rearrangement links TRBV9 to TRBJ2-2, with D possibly matching TRBD1 (6 bases). CDR3 size: 17 residues. Looked up from germline, CDR1 is SGDLS and CDR2 is YYNGEE. V dropped 4 bases and J dropped 5 bases, with 21 bases sitting between them. For the CDR3, the DNA is TGTGCCAGCAGCCGACTTCCGCCGGGACATCGAACCGGGGAGCTGTTTTTT. As protein: CASSRLPPGHRTGELFF.

This clonotype was detected only a few times. This sequence joins TRBV6-2 or TRBV6-3 and TRBJ2-3; TRBD2 matches at 9 bases. Germline V gives CDR1 MNHEY, CDR2 SVGEGT. CDR3 length equals 20 residues. V was clipped by 4 bases and J by 0 bases; unmatched bases: 17. CDR3 DNA sequence: TGTGCCAGCAGTTCGAGACAACTAATACTAGCGGGCGTAAGCACAGATACGCAGTATTTT. This codes for CASSSRQLILAGVSTDTQYF.

This chain joins TRBV19 and TRBJ2-7; D ambiguous. The V end lost 2 bases, the J end lost 3 bases, and 8 bases lay between the germline ends. CDR3 length: 13 amino acids. The germline gives CDR1 LNHDA, CDR2 SQIVND (reference sequence). CDR3 region: CASSIQQHYEQYF. In DNA, the CDR3 is TGTGCCAGTAGTATACAACAGCACTACGAGCAGTACTTC.

This clonotype came up many times. The CDR3 DNA reads as TGTGCCAGCAGTGAATATCGGGGGTCTGTGCAGTACTTC. As protein: CASSEYRGSVQYF. J is TRBJ2-7 and V is TRBV25-1, with D maybe TRBD2 (6 bases). Germline loops: CDR1 MGHDK, CDR2 SYGVNS. The CDR3 runs to 13 residues. With 0 bases removed from V and 9 bases from J, the gap between germline ends came to 12 bases.

The chain employs TRBV5-4 and TRBJ2-6, with D possibly matching TRBD1 (6 bases). The ends were cut back, 3 bases at V and 0 bases at J, with 16 bases in the middle. The CDR3 contains 18 residues. Per germline, CDR1 SGHNT and CDR2 YYREEE (reference sequence). The CDR3 nucleotides read TGTGCCAGCAGCTCTCCGGGACAAAGATCCTCTGGGGCCAACGTCCTGACTTTC. It specifies CASSSPGQRSSGANVLTF.

The table lists this clonotype with a few counts. The chain uses TRBV6-5 and TRBJ1-5; D uncertain. Between the trimmed V and J ends, which lost 2 bases and 2 bases, there was a span of 10 bases. CDR1 and CDR2 from the germline V gene are MNHEY and SVGAGI. CDR3 length: 15 residues. This CDR3 reads CASSYLSGGNQPQHF. Here the CDR3 DNA reads TGTGCCAGCAGTTACCTCTCCGGGGGCAATCAGCCCCAGCATTTT.

This clonotype came up many times. V gene TRBV30 combines with J gene TRBJ1-1; D not resolved. V was shortened by 1 base and J by 1 base, with 10 bases between the two germline ends. Per the germline V gene, CDR1 is GTSNPN and CDR2 is SVGIG (reference sequence). This CDR3 spans 14 amino acids. The CDR3 nucleotides are TGTGCCTGGAGTGCGAAGAGGGAGAACACTGAAGCTTTCTTT. It encodes CAWSAKRENTEAFF.

The genes are TRBV2 and TRBJ2-1; possibly TRBD1 for D (6 bases). The germline CDR1 and CDR2 sequences are SNHLY and FYNNEI. Trimming shortened V by 5 bases and J by 4 bases, and 18 bases separated the two germline ends. The CDR3 totals 16 residues. In DNA, the CDR3 is TGTGCCAGCAGTTACTCGGGACACATACCATACAATGAGCAGTTCTTC. Its translation: CASSYSGHIPYNEQFF.

The sample holds a few counts of this clonotype. This rearrangement joins TRBV20-1 to TRBJ2-7; tentative D call: TRBD2 (7 bases). Germline CDR1 is DFQATT and CDR2 is SNEGSKA (reference sequence). The CDR3 extends over 11 amino acids. V lost 5 bases and J 5 bases, leaving 10 bases between the germline ends. CDR3 in DNA: TGCAGTGCTTGGGGGGGCCACGAGCAGTACTTC. Amino acid sequence: CSAWGGHEQYF.

This clonotype was detected many times. The chain carries TRBV6-5 and TRBJ1-1; D gene unclear. V lost 1 base and J lost 7, with 4 bases in between. Germline V gives CDR1 MNHEY, CDR2 SVGAGI. The CDR3 sequence is 11 residues long. This chain's CDR3 is CASSYWLEAFF. Written as DNA, the CDR3 is TGTGCCAGCAGTTACTGGCTTGAAGCTTTCTTT.

The chain has TRBV12-3 or TRBV12-4 and TRBJ2-1; D is undetermined. The CDR3 covers 13 residues. Trimming removed 2 bases from V and 6 bases from J, with 8 bases in between. Here the CDR3 reads CASSLISFNEQFF. CDR3 DNA: TGTGCCAGCAGTTTAATTTCATTCAATGAGCAGTTCTTC.

This clonotype was picked up a small number of times. The rearrangement links TRBV12-3 or TRBV12-4 to TRBJ2-1, with unresolved D. The CDR3 is 14 residues long. V lost 0 bases to trimming and J lost 9 bases, with 12 bases between them. The CDR3 protein is CASSLAGFPGEQFF. Here the CDR3 DNA reads TGTGCCAGCAGTTTAGCAGGATTCCCGGGTGAGCAGTTCTTC.

This chain connects TRBV5-4 to TRBJ1-1; D gene unclear. Trimming took off 0 bases at V and 6 bases at J, with 15 bases between the two ends. Germline assignment: CDR1 SGHNT and CDR2 YYREEE (reference sequence). This CDR3 region has 15 residues. In DNA form, the CDR3 reads TGTGCCAGCAGCTTGGCCAGCCCAAACCGGGCTGAAGCTTTCTTT. Its translation is CASSLASPNRAEAFF.

The chain couples TRBV11-2 to TRBJ1-2, with TRBD1 identical over 7 bases. This CDR3 is 17 amino acids long. Unmatched junction bases numbered 19, after V lost 4 bases and J lost 8 bases. The V gene's germline CDR1 is SGHAT and CDR2 FQNNGV. The CDR3 DNA sequence: TGTGCCAGCAGCTCGCCCCGGGACAGTCAAAAAAGGGGCGGCTACACCTTC. Residues: CASSSPRDSQKRGGYTF.

The chain recombines TRBV5-1 with TRBJ2-1; 11 positions agree with TRBD1. Germline V gives CDR1 SGHRS, CDR2 YFSETQ. This CDR3 has 16 amino acids. V lost 2 bases, J lost 7 bases, and 8 bases stayed unmatched. The CDR3 bases are TGCGCCAGCAGCTTCGACGGACAGGGGGCGCGTAATGAGCAGTTCTTC. It codes for CASSFDGQGARNEQFF.

The gene calls are TRBV20-1 and TRBJ2-3, with D perhaps TRBD2 (6 bases). Germline V gives CDR1 DFQATT, CDR2 SNEGSKA (reference sequence). The germline V and J ends were trimmed by 5 bases and 2 bases, with 17 bases remaining between them. This CDR3 spans 15 amino acids. Here the CDR3 DNA reads TGCAGTGCTGATGTCGGACTATCTAACACAGATACGCAGTATTTT. It codes for CSADVGLSNTDTQYF.

This clonotype has ten or more counts. The gene calls are TRBV7-9 and TRBJ2-1; TRBD2 agrees at 10 bases. Germline V gene data show CDR1 as SEHNR and CDR2 as FQNEAQ (reference sequence). The CDR3 totals 16 residues. V lost 4 bases and J lost 7; bases outside the gene matches: 10. The CDR3 DNA is TGTGCCAGCAGCTCTGGTTCTAGCGGGGGCCTGAATGAGCAGTTCTTC. Its translation is CASSSGSSGGLNEQFF.

This CDR3 reads CASSQTSGGSGDTQYF. The CDR3 DNA sequence: TGTGCCAGCAGCCAGACTAGCGGGGGGTCGGGAGATACGCAGTATTTT. The chain couples TRBV7-2 to TRBJ2-3; 13 bases agree with TRBD2. The CDR3 contains 16 residues. Germline V gives CDR1 SGHTA, CDR2 FQGNSA. Losses at the gene ends were 5 bases for V and 5 bases for J; bases not matched to a gene: 7.

This chain links TRBV4-1 with TRBJ2-6; D remains ambiguous. The germline gives CDR1 MGHRA, CDR2 YSYEKL. V was trimmed by 4 bases and J by 1 base, leaving 11 bases between them. The CDR3 is made up of 16 amino acids. Written as DNA, the CDR3 is TGCGCCAGCAGCCCCCGGGCCGGTTCTGGGGCCAACGTCCTGACTTTC. Translated: CASSPRAGSGANVLTF.

This clonotype was counted ten times or more. The V gene is TRBV18, the J gene TRBJ1-6; no definite D call. Germline CDR1 is KGHSH and CDR2 is LQKENI. There are 16 residues in the CDR3. Deletions cut 2 bases from V and 0 bases from J, with 8 bases between. The CDR3 DNA reads TGTGCCAGCTCACCATCGGCATCCTCCTATAATTCACCCCTCCACTTT. Its translation: CASSPSASSYNSPLHF.

The table lists this clonotype with a few counts. V is TRBV2 and J is TRBJ1-2; D is possibly TRBD1 (5 bases). The CDR3 is 15 amino acids. Germline assignment: CDR1 SNHLY and CDR2 FYNNEI. The V end was cut by 2 bases, the J end by 4 bases, with 14 bases between. Here the CDR3 DNA reads TGTGCCAGCAGTGAAAGCGGGGACCCTAGCTATGGCTACACCTTC. Translated, it gives CASSESGDPSYGYTF.

In this sample, this clonotype turned up a few times. V gene TRBV9 combines with J gene TRBJ2-7, with a tentative D call TRBD1 (6 bases). Trimming stripped 3 bases from V and 3 bases from J, with 13 bases between. The CDR3 runs to 14 residues. Looked up from germline, CDR1 is SGDLS and CDR2 is YYNGEE. The CDR3 loop reads CASSAGDRVYEQYF. The CDR3 DNA sequence: TGTGCCAGCAGCGCAGGGGACCGAGTCTACGAGCAGTACTTC.

This clonotype was seen a few times. This chain connects TRBV10-1 to TRBJ2-2, with D hard to call. CDR3 length: 15 amino acids. Germline CDR1 and CDR2: WNHNN and SYGVQD (reference sequence). The V end lost 3 bases, the J end lost 1 base, and 9 bases lay between the germline ends. The CDR3 DNA reads as TGCGCCAGCAGTGAATCGGCTATGAACACCGGGGAGCTGTTTTTT. This codes for CASSESAMNTGELFF.

J is TRBJ2-7 and V is TRBV4-1, with TRBD1 matching over 9 bases. The CDR3 is made up of 14 amino acids. Germline CDR1 is MGHRA and CDR2 is YSYEKL. The V and J ends lost 2 bases and 4 bases, in that order; junction bases with no gene match: 3. CDR3 nucleotide sequence: TGCGCCAGCAGCCAATTGGACAGGGGATACGAGCAGTACTTC. This gives the protein CASSQLDRGYEQYF.

Only a few counts were recorded for this clonotype. This chain joins TRBV28 and TRBJ2-5; no firm D call. This CDR3 has 16 residues. The germline V gene has CDR1 MDHEN and CDR2 SYDVKM. V lost 1 base and J lost 4, with 16 bases in between. DNA for the CDR3: TGTGCCAGCAGTTTATTGGATGCATCGCATCGAGAGACCCAGTACTTC. The encoded protein is CASSLLDASHRETQYF.

This clonotype appeared many times. The chain joins TRBV6-1 to TRBJ1-6; perhaps TRBD1 as D (5 bases). The CDR3 runs 14 residues. Germline V gene sequence: CDR1 MNHNS, CDR2 SASEGT. Trimming pared 6 bases from V and 6 bases from J, leaving 12 bases between. CDR3 residues: CASSRQGSNSPLHF. The CDR3 coding sequence is TGTGCCAGCAGCCGTCAGGGATCTAATTCACCCCTCCACTTT.